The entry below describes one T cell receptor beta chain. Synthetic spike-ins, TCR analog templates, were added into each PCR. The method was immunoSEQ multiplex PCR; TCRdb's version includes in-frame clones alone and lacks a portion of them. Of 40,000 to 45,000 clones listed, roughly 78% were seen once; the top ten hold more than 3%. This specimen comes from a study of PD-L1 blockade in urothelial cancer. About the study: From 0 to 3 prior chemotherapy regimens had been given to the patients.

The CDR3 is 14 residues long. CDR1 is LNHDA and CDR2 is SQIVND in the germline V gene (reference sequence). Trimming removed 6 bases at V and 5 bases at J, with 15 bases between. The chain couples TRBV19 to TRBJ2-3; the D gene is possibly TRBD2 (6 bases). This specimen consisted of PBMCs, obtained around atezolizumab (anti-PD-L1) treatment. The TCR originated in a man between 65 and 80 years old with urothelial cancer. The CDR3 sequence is CASRRGGIRDTQYF. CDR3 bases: TGTGCCAGTAGAAGAGGAGGGATTCGAGATACGCAGTATTTT.